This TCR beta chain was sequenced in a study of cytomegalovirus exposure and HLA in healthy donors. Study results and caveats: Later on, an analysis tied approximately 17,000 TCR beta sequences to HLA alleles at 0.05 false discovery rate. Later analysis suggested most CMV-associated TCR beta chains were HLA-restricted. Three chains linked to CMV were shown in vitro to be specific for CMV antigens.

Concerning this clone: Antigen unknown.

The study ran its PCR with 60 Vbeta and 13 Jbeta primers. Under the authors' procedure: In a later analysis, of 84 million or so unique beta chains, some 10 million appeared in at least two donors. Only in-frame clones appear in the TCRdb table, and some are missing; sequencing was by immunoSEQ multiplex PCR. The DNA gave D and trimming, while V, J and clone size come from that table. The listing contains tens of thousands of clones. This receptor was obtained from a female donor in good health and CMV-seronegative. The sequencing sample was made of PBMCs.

CDR3 in DNA: TGCGCCAGCAGCCAAGAAGAAGCGTCTGGGGCCAACGTCCTGACTTTC. Its translation is CASSQEEASGANVLTF. The chain couples TRBV4-3 to TRBJ2-6, with D uncertain. V gave up 0 bases and J gave up 1 base, with 7 bases separating them. This CDR3 is built from 16 residues. Looked up from germline, CDR1 is LGHNA and CDR2 is YSLEER.